This record concerns one T cell receptor (beta chain) sequence. The target antigen is unknown. These data originate in a study of siplizumab effects on memory and regulatory T cells. Broader study findings: It seemed that naive T cells were more diverse than memory cells and were major contributors to the alloresponse. Alloreactive sequences whose origin lay in unstimulated CD4+ memory cells were significantly reduced by siplizumab.

TCRdb keeps only in-frame clones here, not all; method: immunoSEQ multiplex PCR. The sample includes 50,000 or so clones, over 75% of them seen just once. Investigators obtained sequences from unstimulated naive, memory, effector memory and TEMRA subsets in three donor pairs. This sequence originates from a human donor in good health. Sequenced material: naive CD8+ T cells sorted from blood.

The DNA for the CDR3 is TGTGCCAGCAGTTTCCGAGCGGTGAACACTGAAGCTTTCTTT. It specifies CASSFRAVNTEAFF. V is TRBV27 and J is TRBJ1-1; D is uncertain. Trimming took off 3 bases at V and 0 bases at J, with 8 bases between the two ends. Per the germline V gene, CDR1 is MNHEY and CDR2 is SMNVEV (reference sequence). This CDR3 is built from 14 residues.